Below are 4 T cell receptor beta chains sequenced from a single sample in a study of T cells after yellow fever vaccination. In TCRdb, the 5' RACE reads were re-called with MiXCR into one record per CDR3 protein. The sample yields 50,000 to 60,000 distinct CDR3 sequences, 5.7% seen once. The input for sequencing was PBMCs, either bulk or a sorted T-cell subset (CD4+, CD8+, memory, or dextramer-sorted; not recorded which), taken on the day of the yellow fever booster vaccination. These receptors all stem from a man between 18 and 35 years old who received the YFV17D yellow fever vaccine.

This clonotype was counted many times. The chain combines TRBV5-1 with TRBJ1-1; the D is unclear. V was pared by 0 bases and J by 8 bases, with 11 bases between. This CDR3 is built from 13 residues. Germline V CDR1 and CDR2: SGHRS, YFSETQ. The CDR3, as DNA: TGCGCCAGCAGCTTGGAGTCGTCCCCCGAAGCTTTCTTT. The encoded protein is CASSLESSPEAFF.

This clonotype was detected only a few times. The chain employs TRBV7-9 and TRBJ1-4; D unresolved. The CDR3 spans 17 residues. Germline-derived CDR1 and CDR2 are SEHNR and FQNEAQ (reference sequence). Trimming left V 3 bases short and J 8 bases short, with 22 bases between. This chain's CDR3 is CASSFPIELQNREKLFF. For the CDR3, the DNA is TGTGCCAGCAGCTTCCCCATTGAATTACAAAATAGGGAAAAACTGTTTTTT.

This clonotype was counted at least ten times. The chain combines TRBV7-9 with TRBJ2-5; D unclear. This CDR3 spans 15 amino acids. The V and J ends lost 1 base and 2 bases respectively, with 11 bases between them. CDR1 is SEHNR and CDR2 is FQNEAQ in the germline V gene (reference sequence). The CDR3 nucleotides read TGTGCCAGCAGCTTAGGCCCCTCCTTACAAGAGACCCAGTACTTC. Its protein is CASSLGPSLQETQYF.

This clonotype appeared a few times. The genes are TRBV29-1 and TRBJ2-5, with a weak D call TRBD1 (6 bases). CDR1 and CDR2 from the germline V gene are SQVTM and ANQGSEA. The CDR3 sequence is 12 residues long. Trimming cost V 6 bases and J 5 bases, with 13 bases left between them. For the CDR3, the DNA is TGCAGCGTCCCCAGGGGAGTTGAGACCCAGTACTTC. It codes for CSVPRGVETQYF.